This is a list of T cell receptor beta chains from one sample in a study of cytomegalovirus exposure and HLA in healthy donors. The method was immunoSEQ multiplex PCR; TCRdb's version includes in-frame clones alone and lacks a portion of them. Of over 150,000 clones listed, approximately 82% were seen once; the top ten hold 4.9%. The sequenced sample consisted of PBMCs. These receptors were collected from a male donor in good health and CMV-seronegative. The CDR3 runs from the conserved cysteine through the conserved F or W. D genes are given only for firm matches. Some rows mark clone size as missing; the rest say once, few, many or name a class of expanded clone.

j_gene: TRBJ2-5; d_gene: .; v_gene: TRBV14; abundance: .; CDR3nt: TGTGCCAGCAGCCAAGTACCGGGGACCCAGTACTTC; CDR3aa: CASSQVPGTQYF
j_gene: TRBJ1-4; d_gene: .; v_gene: TRBV6-1; abundance: few; CDR3nt: TGTGCCAGCATTCGACGAGAAACGGGTGAAAAACTGTTTTTT; CDR3aa: CASIRRETGEKLFF
j_gene: TRBJ2-5; d_gene: .; v_gene: TRBV6-5; abundance: .; CDR3nt: TGTGCCAGCAGTTACTCGGGCTGGCAAGAGACCCAGTACTTC; CDR3aa: CASSYSGWQETQYF
j_gene: TRBJ1-1; d_gene: .; v_gene: TRBV28; abundance: .; CDR3nt: TGTGCCAGCGGCGTATCCTACAGATCTGAAGCTTTCTTT; CDR3aa: CASGVSYRSEAFF
j_gene: TRBJ1-2; d_gene: TRBD1; v_gene: TRBV28; abundance: .; CDR3nt: TGTGCCAGCAGTTCCCCCTGGACAGGGGGTAACTATGGCTACACCTTC; CDR3aa: CASSSPWTGGNYGYTF
j_gene: TRBJ2-7; d_gene: TRBD1; v_gene: TRBV6-6; abundance: .; CDR3nt: TGTGCCAGCAGTTACCCTACAGGGGCCTCCTACGAGCAGTACTTC; CDR3aa: CASSYPTGASYEQYF
j_gene: TRBJ2-1; d_gene: TRBD2; v_gene: TRBV28; abundance: .; CDR3nt: TGTGCCAGCACCGGACTAGCGGGAGGTCAGAATGAGCAGTTCTTC; CDR3aa: CASTGLAGGQNEQFF
j_gene: TRBJ2-7; d_gene: TRBD2; v_gene: TRBV28; abundance: few; CDR3nt: TGTGCCAGCAGCCGATCCGGGACTAGCAGTTACGAGCAGTACTTC; CDR3aa: CASSRSGTSSYEQYF
j_gene: TRBJ2-5; d_gene: TRBD1; v_gene: TRBV5-4; abundance: few; CDR3nt: TGTGCCAGCAGCTTACCGGGACAGGGTACGGAGACCCAGTACTTC; CDR3aa: CASSLPGQGTETQYF
j_gene: TRBJ1-5; d_gene: .; v_gene: TRBV15; abundance: .; CDR3nt: TGTGCCACCAGCAGAACACAGGGTAGCAATCAGCCCCAGCATTTT; CDR3aa: CATSRTQGSNQPQHF
j_gene: TRBJ2-7; d_gene: .; v_gene: TRBV6-5; abundance: .; CDR3nt: TGTGCCAGCACCTCAGGCTCCTACGAGCAGTACTTC; CDR3aa: CASTSGSYEQYF
j_gene: TRBJ2-2; d_gene: .; v_gene: TRBV7-3; abundance: .; CDR3nt: TGTGCCAGCAGCTTAACCGCACAGGGTACCGGGGAGCTGTTTTTT; CDR3aa: CASSLTAQGTGELFF
j_gene: TRBJ2-3; d_gene: TRBD1; v_gene: TRBV14; abundance: .; CDR3nt: TGTGCCAGCAGCCCTTGGACAGGGACAGATACGCAGTATTTT; CDR3aa: CASSPWTGTDTQYF
j_gene: TRBJ2-3; d_gene: TRBD2; v_gene: TRBV28; abundance: .; CDR3nt: TGTGCCAGCAGCCCAGCTAGCGGGAGTATTACAGATACGCAGTATTTT; CDR3aa: CASSPASGSITDTQYF
j_gene: TRBJ2-1; d_gene: .; v_gene: TRBV2; abundance: .; CDR3nt: TGTGCCAGCAGTGAAGGAGGGTATCGGGAGTTCTTC; CDR3aa: CASSEGGYREFF
j_gene: TRBJ2-7; d_gene: .; v_gene: TRBV9; abundance: .; CDR3nt: TGTGCCAGCAGCCCCCGGACAGCGTACTCCTACGAGCAGTACTTC; CDR3aa: CASSPRTAYSYEQYF
j_gene: TRBJ2-3; d_gene: .; v_gene: TRBV7-2; abundance: .; CDR3nt: TGTGCCAGCAGCCCAAACACAGATACGCAGTATTTT; CDR3aa: CASSPNTDTQYF
j_gene: TRBJ2-7; d_gene: TRBD1; v_gene: TRBV7-9; abundance: .; CDR3nt: TGTGCCAGCAGCACCCCCGGGACAGGCGACTCCTACGAGCAGTACTTC; CDR3aa: CASSTPGTGDSYEQYF
j_gene: TRBJ2-7; d_gene: TRBD2; v_gene: TRBV4-1; abundance: .; CDR3nt: TGCGCCAGCAGCCAAGTAGATCTAGCGGAAGGGCAGTACTTC; CDR3aa: CASSQVDLAEGQYF
j_gene: TRBJ2-7; d_gene: TRBD2; v_gene: TRBV5-1; abundance: .; CDR3nt: TGCGCCAGCAGCCAGGGCGGGGGACCCTACGAGCAGTACTTC; CDR3aa: CASSQGGGPYEQYF
j_gene: TRBJ2-3; d_gene: TRBD2; v_gene: TRBV7-9; abundance: .; CDR3nt: TGTGCCAGCAGCTCACGACTAGCGGACACAGATACGCAGTATTTT; CDR3aa: CASSSRLADTDTQYF
j_gene: TRBJ2-3; d_gene: .; v_gene: TRBV27; abundance: .; CDR3nt: TGTGCCAGCAGCTCGGTTAGCACAGATACGCAGTATTTT; CDR3aa: CASSSVSTDTQYF
j_gene: TRBJ2-3; d_gene: TRBD1; v_gene: TRBV6-6; abundance: .; CDR3nt: TGTGCCAGCAGTTTTGGGACAGGGCGCACAGATACGCAGTATTTT; CDR3aa: CASSFGTGRTDTQYF
j_gene: TRBJ2-3; d_gene: .; v_gene: TRBV28; abundance: .; CDR3nt: TGTGCCAGCAGTTTCCAGCGGGCCTACGGAGATACGCAGTATTTT; CDR3aa: CASSFQRAYGDTQYF
j_gene: TRBJ2-7; d_gene: .; v_gene: TRBV27; abundance: .; CDR3nt: TGTGCCAGCAGTACCGGTAGCTCCTACGAGCAGTACTTC; CDR3aa: CASSTGSSYEQYF
j_gene: TRBJ1-6; d_gene: .; v_gene: TRBV9; abundance: .; CDR3nt: TGTGCCAGCAGCCCCAGGGTAGCAGGCTCACCCCTCCACTTT; CDR3aa: CASSPRVAGSPLHF
j_gene: TRBJ2-7; d_gene: .; v_gene: TRBV7-7; abundance: .; CDR3nt: TGTGCCAGCAGCTTAGGCACGGGGAGCTCCTACGAGCAGTACTTC; CDR3aa: CASSLGTGSSYEQYF
j_gene: TRBJ1-5; d_gene: .; v_gene: TRBV13; abundance: .; CDR3nt: TGTGCCAGCAGCTTGGGGCACGACACCTACAATCAGCCCCAGCATTTT; CDR3aa: CASSLGHDTYNQPQHF
j_gene: TRBJ1-5; d_gene: TRBD1; v_gene: TRBV28; abundance: .; CDR3nt: TGTGCCAGCAGTTGGGGACAGGGCGGCAATCAGCCCCAGCATTTT; CDR3aa: CASSWGQGGNQPQHF
j_gene: TRBJ1-2; d_gene: TRBD1; v_gene: TRBV27; abundance: .; CDR3nt: TGTGCCAGCAGTTTAACCGGGACAGGGAGTTTCTATGGCTACACCTTC; CDR3aa: CASSLTGTGSFYGYTF
j_gene: TRBJ2-5; d_gene: .; v_gene: TRBV6-1; abundance: .; CDR3nt: TGTGCCAGCCACAGGTCCCAAGAGACCCAGTACTTC; CDR3aa: CASHRSQETQYF
j_gene: TRBJ2-7; d_gene: TRBD1; v_gene: TRBV18; abundance: .; CDR3nt: TGTGCCAGCTCACCGAGACAGGGGCCCTACGAGCAGTACTTC; CDR3aa: CASSPRQGPYEQYF
j_gene: TRBJ1-5; d_gene: TRBD1; v_gene: TRBV30; abundance: .; CDR3nt: TGTGCCTGGAGTGGGGACAGGGAACAGCCCCAGCATTTT; CDR3aa: CAWSGDREQPQHF